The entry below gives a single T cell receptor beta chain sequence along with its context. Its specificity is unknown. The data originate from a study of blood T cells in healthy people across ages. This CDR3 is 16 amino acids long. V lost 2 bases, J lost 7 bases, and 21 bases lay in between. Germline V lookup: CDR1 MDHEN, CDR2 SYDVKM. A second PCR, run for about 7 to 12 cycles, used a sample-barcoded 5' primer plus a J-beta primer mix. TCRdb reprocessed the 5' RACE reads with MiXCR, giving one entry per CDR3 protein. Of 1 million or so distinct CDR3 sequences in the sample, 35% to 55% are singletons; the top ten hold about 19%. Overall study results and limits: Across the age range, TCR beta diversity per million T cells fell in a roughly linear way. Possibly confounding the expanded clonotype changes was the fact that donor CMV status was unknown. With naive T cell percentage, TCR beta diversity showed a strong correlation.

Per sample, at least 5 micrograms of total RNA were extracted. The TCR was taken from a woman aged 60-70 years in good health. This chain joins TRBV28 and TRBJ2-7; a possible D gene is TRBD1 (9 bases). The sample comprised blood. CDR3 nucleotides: TGTGCCAGCAGTTTACGGGGGGGACAGGGTCCCCATGAGCAGTACTTC. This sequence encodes CASSLRGGQGPHEQYF.